This T cell receptor (beta chain) was captured in a study of T-cell memory formation after mild COVID-19. TCRdb processed the 5' RACE reads anew with MiXCR; each CDR3 protein has one entry. The table has about 340,000 distinct CDR3 sequences, under 15% seen once. Concerning this clonotype: The target antigen is unknown.

The CDR3 covers 17 residues. J gave up 4 bases and V 0 bases, and 8 bases lay outside the gene matches. Germline V gene data show CDR1 as SGHRS and CDR2 as YFSETQ. Whole-study findings and limits: Pre-infection memory carried some responding clones, suggesting that cross-reactive memory joined.

V usage is TRBV5-1 and J usage is TRBJ2-3, with TRBD2 matching over 10 bases. The receptor was isolated from a man aged 18 to 29 who had mild COVID-19 (a few samples of this study predate the infection). Cell type and time point are not known. The sequenced material came from PBMCs or a T cell subset sorted from them (not recorded which). The CDR3 nucleotides are TGCGCCAGCAGCTTGGGCGTAGCGGGGGGCAGGGCAGATACGCAGTATTTT. This encodes CASSLGVAGGRADTQYF.